This T cell receptor (beta chain) was recovered during a study of control samples from healthy donors and cancer patients. The CDR3 sequence is 15 residues long. V lost 6 bases to trimming and J lost 5 bases; unmatched junction nucleotides: 7. CDR1 is SGHAT, CDR2 FQNNGV, per germline. TCRdb's copy holds only in-frame clones and misses some; the assay was immunoSEQ multiplex PCR. Of some 120,000 clones in the sample, over 80% were seen once. Sequencing used PBMCs. J is TRBJ2-1 and V is TRBV11-2; 10 bases fit TRBD1. The source is a man at least 80 years old with head and neck cancer. Here the CDR3 reads CASSYWDRGDNEQFF. In DNA form, the CDR3 reads TGTGCCAGCAGTTACTGGGACAGGGGTGACAATGAGCAGTTCTTC.